The 9 T cell receptor beta chains below all came from one sample that was sequenced in a study of blood T cell repertoires in COVID-19. Only in-frame clones appear in the TCRdb table, and some are missing; sequencing was by immunoSEQ multiplex PCR. Of 370,000 or so clones in the sample, 81% were seen once. Sequencing was carried out using peripheral blood. Source of these receptors: a human donor with acute or convalescent COVID-19. The donor label of this sample is uncertain.

The chain joins TRBV5-1 to TRBJ1-1, with TRBD1 matching over 7 bases. V gave up 2 bases and J gave up 0 bases; unmatched junction bases: 4. The CDR3 loop spans 15 amino acids. The germline CDR1 and CDR2 sequences are SGHRS and YFSETQ. CDR3 nucleotide sequence: TGCGCCAGCAGCTTACAGGGGCTCATGAACACTGAAGCTTTCTTT. This gives the protein CASSLQGLMNTEAFF.

The chain combines TRBV4-1 with TRBJ2-1; tentatively, D is TRBD1 (5 bases). The CDR3 sequence is 15 residues long. The V end was cut by 1 base, the J end by 4 bases, with 11 bases between. Germline values: CDR1 MGHRA, CDR2 YSYEKL. The CDR3 DNA follows: TGCGCCAGCAGCCAAGTTGTCGACAGATACAATGAGCAGTTCTTC. Amino acids: CASSQVVDRYNEQFF.

This rearrangement joins TRBV19 to TRBJ1-5; 9 bases line up with TRBD1. Germline V gene sequence: CDR1 LNHDA, CDR2 SQIVND (reference sequence). With V trimmed by 6 bases and J by 7 bases, 10 bases remained unmatched. The length of the CDR3 is 15 residues. The CDR3 region has the DNA TGTGCCAGTAGAACCGGGACAGGGAGGGTCCAGCCCCAGCATTTT. It encodes CASRTGTGRVQPQHF.

V gene TRBV5-1 combines with J gene TRBJ2-3; 13 bases are a match to TRBD2. This CDR3 spans 17 amino acids. Per germline, CDR1 SGHRS and CDR2 YFSETQ. With V trimmed by 3 bases and J by 2 bases, 6 bases remained unmatched. The CDR3 is CASSSSGLAGVTDTQYF. The DNA for the CDR3 is TGCGCCAGCAGCTCCTCAGGACTAGCGGGGGTCACAGATACGCAGTATTTT. Using reference TRBV5-1 and TRBJ2-3 for the parts outside the CDR3, the full variable domain is KAGVTQTPRYLIKTRGQQVTLSCSPISGHRSVSWYQQTPGQGLQFLFEYFSETQRNKGNFPGRFSGRQFSNSRSEMNVSTLELGDSALYLCASSSSGLAGVTDTQYFGPGTRLTVL.

V and J are TRBV11-2 and TRBJ1-6; 8 nucleotides align to TRBD1. Germline CDR1 reads SGHAT; CDR2 reads FQNNGV. This CDR3 has 15 amino acids. J lost 10 bases, V lost 5 bases, and 10 bases had no gene match. The CDR3 coding sequence is TGTGCCAGCAGCCCCCAGGGGGCGCAAGGCTCACCCCTCCACTTT. Encoded protein: CASSPQGAQGSPLHF.

The CDR3 sequence: CASSPPMAIYENTEAFF. The CDR3 DNA reads TGTGCCAGCTCACCACCTATGGCCATTTATGAAAACACTGAAGCTTTCTTT. The chain joins TRBV18 to TRBJ1-1; D remains unclear. There are 17 residues in the CDR3. Germline V gives CDR1 KGHSH, CDR2 LQKENI. The germline V and J ends were trimmed by 0 bases and 2 bases, with 16 bases remaining between them.

The rearrangement uses TRBV19 and TRBJ2-3; 8 nucleotides agree with TRBD2. J lost 0 bases, V lost 4 bases, and 3 bases had no gene match. This CDR3 contains 15 residues. Germline assignment: CDR1 LNHDA and CDR2 SQIVND (reference sequence). The DNA for the CDR3 is TGTGCCAGTAGTACGGCTAGCGGGAGCACAGATACGCAGTATTTT. Amino acid sequence: CASSTASGSTDTQYF.

The rearrangement joins TRBV11-2 to TRBJ2-2; TRBD1 aligns across 7 bases. Trimming cost V 4 bases and J 6 bases; bases outside gene matches: 2. CDR1 is SGHAT and CDR2 is FQNNGV in the germline V gene. This CDR3 comprises 13 residues. CDR3 loop: CASSSDRAGELFF. CDR3 DNA: TGTGCCAGCAGCTCTGACAGGGCCGGGGAGCTGTTTTTT.

This clone was counted between two and nine times. The V gene is TRBV6-1, the J gene TRBJ2-7, with 7 bases aligning to TRBD2. V shed 2 bases and J 5 bases; nucleotides not matched to a gene: 9. The CDR3 runs to 15 residues. Germline V gene lookup returns CDR1 MNHNS and CDR2 SASEGT. CDR3 protein: CASSERGGRGDEQYF. CDR3 coding DNA: TGTGCCAGCAGTGAAAGAGGCGGGAGAGGGGACGAGCAGTACTTC.